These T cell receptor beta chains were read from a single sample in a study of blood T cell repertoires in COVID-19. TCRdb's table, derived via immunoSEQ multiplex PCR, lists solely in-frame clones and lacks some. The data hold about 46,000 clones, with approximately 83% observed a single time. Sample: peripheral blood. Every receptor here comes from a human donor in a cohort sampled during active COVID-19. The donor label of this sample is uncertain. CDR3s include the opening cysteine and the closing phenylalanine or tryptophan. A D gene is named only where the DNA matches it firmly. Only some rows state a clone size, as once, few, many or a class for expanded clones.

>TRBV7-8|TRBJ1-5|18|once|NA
TGTGCCAGCAGCTTAGTGGGGTTGGACAGCCTTAGCAATCAGCCCCAGCATTTT
CASSLVGLDSLSNQPQHF
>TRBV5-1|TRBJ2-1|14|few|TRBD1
TGCGCCAGCAGCGGAGGGACAGGCTACAATGAGCAGTTCTTC
CASSGGTGYNEQFF
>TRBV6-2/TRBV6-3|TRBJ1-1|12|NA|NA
TGTGCCAGCAGCCCGACAGGTTATGAAGCTTTCTTT
CASSPTGYEAFF
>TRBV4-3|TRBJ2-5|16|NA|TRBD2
TGCGCCAGCAGCCAAGGACTAGCGGGGGGGCGGAAGACCCAGTACTTC
CASSQGLAGGRKTQYF
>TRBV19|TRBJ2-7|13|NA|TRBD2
TGTGCCAGTAGAGCGGGGGGCACCTACGAGCAGTACTTC
CASRAGGTYEQYF
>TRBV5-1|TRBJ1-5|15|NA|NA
TGCGCCAGCAGCCTCAGGACAAATAGCAATCAGCCCCAGCATTTT
CASSLRTNSNQPQHF
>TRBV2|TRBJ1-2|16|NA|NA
TGTGCCAGCAGCCCGGGGTCGGGGGGCCACGGGAATGGCTACACCTTC
CASSPGSGGHGNGYTF
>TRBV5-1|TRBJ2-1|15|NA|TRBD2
TGCGCCAGCAGCTTAGGGACTAGCCCTTACAATGAGCAGTTCTTC
CASSLGTSPYNEQFF
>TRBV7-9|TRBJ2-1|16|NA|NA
TGTGCCAGCAGCTTTGCGGCCGGGGACAACCACAATGAGCAGTTCTTC
CASSFAAGDNHNEQFF
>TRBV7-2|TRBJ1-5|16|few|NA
TGTGCCAGCAGCCTACGACGCGGGGATAGCAATCAGCCCCAGCATTTT
CASSLRRGDSNQPQHF
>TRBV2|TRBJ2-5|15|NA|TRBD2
TGTGCCAGCAGTGAGGAGGGGACTACTGAAGAGACCCAGTACTTC
CASSEEGTTEETQYF
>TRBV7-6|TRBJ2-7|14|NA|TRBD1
TGTGCCAGCAGCTTCGACAGGGGGCTCGACGAGCAGTACTTC
CASSFDRGLDEQYF
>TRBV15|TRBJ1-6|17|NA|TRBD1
TGTGCCACCAGCAGAGACCGTTCGGGGACAGATAATTCACCCCTCCACTTT
CATSRDRSGTDNSPLHF
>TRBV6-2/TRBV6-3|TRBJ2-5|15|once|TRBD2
TGTGCCAGCAGCCACGCTCTAGCGGGGCAAGAGACCCAGTACTTC
CASSHALAGQETQYF
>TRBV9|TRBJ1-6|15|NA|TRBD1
TGTGCCAGCAGCGGTTCCGGGACAGATAATTCACCCCTCCACTTT
CASSGSGTDNSPLHF
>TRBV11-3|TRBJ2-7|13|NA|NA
TGTGCCAGCAGCTTAGATCGAGGTTACGAGCAGTACTTC
CASSLDRGYEQYF
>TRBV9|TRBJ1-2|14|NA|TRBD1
TGTGCCAGCAGCGCCGGGACAGAGGCCTATGGCTACACCTTC
CASSAGTEAYGYTF
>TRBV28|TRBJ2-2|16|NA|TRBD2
TGTGCCAGCAGTTCCAGCGGGGATGGTTACACCGGGGAGCTGTTTTTT
CASSSSGDGYTGELFF
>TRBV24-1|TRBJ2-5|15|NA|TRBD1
TGTGCCACCAGTGAGTGGGACAGGACAAAAGAGACCCAGTACTTC
CATSEWDRTKETQYF
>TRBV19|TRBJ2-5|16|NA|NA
TGTGCCAGTAGTATGGTTAGCGGACGTACGGGAGAGACCCAGTACTTC
CASSMVSGRTGETQYF
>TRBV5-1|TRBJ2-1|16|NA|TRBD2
TGCGCCAGCAGCTCGGGACTAGCGGGGGGTTACAATGAGCAGTTCTTC
CASSSGLAGGYNEQFF
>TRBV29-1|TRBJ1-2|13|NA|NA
TGCAGCGTCCAATATGACAGAGCCGGCGGCTACACCTTC
CSVQYDRAGGYTF
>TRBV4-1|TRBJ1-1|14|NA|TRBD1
TGCGCCAGCAGCCCCCTCGTGACAGGGGCTGAAGCTTTCTTT
CASSPLVTGAEAFF
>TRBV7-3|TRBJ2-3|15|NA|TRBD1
TGTGCCAGCAGCTTGGGGACAGGGCGAGGAGATACGCAGTATTTT
CASSLGTGRGDTQYF
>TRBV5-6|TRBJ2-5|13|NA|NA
TGTGCCAGCAGTGAGGACAGTCAAGAGACCCAGTACTTC
CASSEDSQETQYF
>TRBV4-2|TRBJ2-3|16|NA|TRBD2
TGTGCCAGCAGCCAACTGACTAGCGGGGCCACAGATACGCAGTATTTT
CASSQLTSGATDTQYF
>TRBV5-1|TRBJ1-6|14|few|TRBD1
TGCGCCAGCAGGCTGACAGGGTCCGACTCACCCCTCCACTTT
CASRLTGSDSPLHF
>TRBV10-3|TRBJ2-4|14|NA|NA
TGTGCCATCAGTGAACCGAGACAGTCTGGCATTCAGTACTTC
CAISEPRQSGIQYF
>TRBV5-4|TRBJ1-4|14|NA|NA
TGTGCCAGCAGCTTGGATCAGACTAATGAAAAACTGTTTTTT
CASSLDQTNEKLFF
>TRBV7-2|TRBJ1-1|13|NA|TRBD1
TGTGCCAGCAGCTCCCGACAGGGTTTTGAAGCTTTCTTT
CASSSRQGFEAFF
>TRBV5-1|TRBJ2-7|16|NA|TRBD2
TGCGCCAGCAGCCCCGATGGGCGGGGGGCGTTTGACGAGCAGTACTTC
CASSPDGRGAFDEQYF
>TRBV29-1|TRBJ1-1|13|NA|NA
TGCAGCGTTGAAGCCCGACAGAACACTGAAGCTTTCTTT
CSVEARQNTEAFF
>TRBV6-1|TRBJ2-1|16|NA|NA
TGTGCCAGCAGTGACCGGAGGAGCAGCTCCTACAATGAGCAGTTCTTC
CASSDRRSSSYNEQFF
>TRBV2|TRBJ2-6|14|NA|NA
TGTGCCAGCGGACAGTACTCTGGGGCCAACGTCCTGACTTTC
CASGQYSGANVLTF
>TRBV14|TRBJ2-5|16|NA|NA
TGTGCCAGCAGCCAATGGGCCGGGCAGGGCCCAGAGACCCAGTACTTC
CASSQWAGQGPETQYF
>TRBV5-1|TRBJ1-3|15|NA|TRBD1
TGCGCCAGCAGCTTTCAGGGGGCGGCTGGAAACACCATATATTTT
CASSFQGAAGNTIYF
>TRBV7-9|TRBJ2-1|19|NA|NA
TGTGCCAGCAGCTTAGGAGGAGTAAGCAGCGGAAGCTCCTACAATGAGCAGTTCTTC
CASSLGGVSSGSSYNEQFF
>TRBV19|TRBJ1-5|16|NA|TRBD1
TGTGCCAGTAGTATAACAGGGGCGAGGGGCAATCAGCCCCAGCATTTT
CASSITGARGNQPQHF
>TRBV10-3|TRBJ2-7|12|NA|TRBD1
TGTGCCATCGGGGACAGGGAGGACGAGCAGTACTTC
CAIGDREDEQYF
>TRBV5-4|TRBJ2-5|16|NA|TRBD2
TGTGCCAGCAGGGGAGAAGCGCGGGGGGGCCGAGAGACCCAGTACTTC
CASRGEARGGRETQYF
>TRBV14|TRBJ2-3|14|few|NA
TGTGCCAGCAGCCAATACGAGGTTACGGATACGCAGTATTTT
CASSQYEVTDTQYF